This T cell receptor beta chain stems from a study of identifying expanded T cells in peripheral blood. The germline V gene has CDR1 SGHTS and CDR2 YDEGEE. The CDR3 has 15 residues. Trimming left V 2 bases short and J 6 bases short, with 15 bases between. Clones were read by immunoSEQ multiplex PCR, and TCRdb kept only the in-frame ones, dropping some. This sample carries 81,000 or so clones, roughly 84% of them seen once, and the ten largest clones take around 20%. This TCR derives from a person aged 18 to 75 in good health. The chain joins TRBV5-8 to TRBJ1-5; perhaps TRBD1 as D (6 bases). Material: blood. As DNA, the CDR3 is TGTGCCAGCAGCTTAAAGTTAACAGGGAGTCAGCCCCAGCATTTT. Its translation: CASSLKLTGSQPQHF. The complete variable domain, with remaining parts taken from reference TRBV5-8 and TRBJ1-5, reads EAGVTQSPTHLIKTRGQQATLRCSPISGHTSVYWYQQALGLGLQFLLWYDEGEERNRGNFPPRFSGRQFPNYSSELNVNALELEDSALYLCASSLKLTGSQPQHFGDGTRLSIL.